This T cell receptor (beta chain) was obtained from a study of cytomegalovirus exposure and HLA in healthy donors. About the study: The approximately 120 million unique TCR beta sequences, from approximately 170 million T cells, were found by an earlier analysis. Findings and caveats of the study: The HLA-A and HLA-B alleles of most subjects were reportedly predicted accurately from TCR beta sequences. The presence/absence work took it that sequencing depth was about the same across donors.

This CDR3 contains 16 residues. Germline-derived CDR1 and CDR2 are SEHNR and FQNEAQ (reference sequence). The V and J ends lost 0 bases and 4 bases respectively, with 13 bases between them. Concerning this clone: The antigen is undetermined.

Vbeta (60) and Jbeta (13) primers were used in the PCR. Assay used: immunoSEQ multiplex PCR; TCRdb lists only in-frame clones, some missing. The data show roughly 120,000 clones, about 70% seen once. The TCR originated in a woman aged 40 to 49 in good health and CMV-seronegative. V and J are TRBV7-9 and TRBJ1-3; no reliable D call. Sequencing was done on a sample of PBMCs. CDR3 coding DNA: TGTGCCAGCAGCTTAGCCCTTCACGGGGTGGGAAACACCATATATTTT. Its protein is CASSLALHGVGNTIYF.